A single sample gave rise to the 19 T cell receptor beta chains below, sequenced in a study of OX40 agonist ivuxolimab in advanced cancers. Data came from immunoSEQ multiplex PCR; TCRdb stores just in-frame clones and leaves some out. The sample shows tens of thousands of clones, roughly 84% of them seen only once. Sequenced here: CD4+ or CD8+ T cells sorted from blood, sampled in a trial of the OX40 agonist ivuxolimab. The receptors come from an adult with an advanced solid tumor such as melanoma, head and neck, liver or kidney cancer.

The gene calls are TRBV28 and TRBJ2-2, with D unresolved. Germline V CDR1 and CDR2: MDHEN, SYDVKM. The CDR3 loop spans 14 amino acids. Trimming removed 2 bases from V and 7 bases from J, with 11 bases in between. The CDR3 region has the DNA TGTGCCAGCAGTTTACATCCCAGCGTCGGGGAGCTGTTTTTT. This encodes CASSLHPSVGELFF.

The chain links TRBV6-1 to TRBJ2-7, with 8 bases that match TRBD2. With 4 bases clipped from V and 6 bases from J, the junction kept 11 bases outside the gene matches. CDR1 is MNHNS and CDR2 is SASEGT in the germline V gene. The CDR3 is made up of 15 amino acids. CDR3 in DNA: TGTGCCAGCAGTGTTATCGGGGGGGGATCCGGCGAGCAGTACGTC. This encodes CASSVIGGGSGEQYV.

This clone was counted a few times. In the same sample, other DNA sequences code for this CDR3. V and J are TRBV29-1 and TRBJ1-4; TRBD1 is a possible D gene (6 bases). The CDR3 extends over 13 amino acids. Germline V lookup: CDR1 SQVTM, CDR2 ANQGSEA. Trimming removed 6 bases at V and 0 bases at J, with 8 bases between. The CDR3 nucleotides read TGCAGCGTGGGACAAGCAACTAATGAAAAACTGTTTTTT. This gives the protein CSVGQATNEKLFF.

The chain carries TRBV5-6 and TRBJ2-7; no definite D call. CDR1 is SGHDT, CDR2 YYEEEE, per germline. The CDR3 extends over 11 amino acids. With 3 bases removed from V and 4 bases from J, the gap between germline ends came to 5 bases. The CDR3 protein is CASSSGYEQYV. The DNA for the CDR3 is TGTGCCAGCAGCTCTGGATACGAGCAGTACGTC.

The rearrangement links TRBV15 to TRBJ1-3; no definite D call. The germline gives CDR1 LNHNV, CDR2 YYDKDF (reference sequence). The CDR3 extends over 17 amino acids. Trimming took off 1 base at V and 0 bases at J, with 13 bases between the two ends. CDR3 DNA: TGTGCCACCAGCAGAGGGGGAGCAATTTCCTCTGGAAACACCATATATTTT. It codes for CATSRGGAISSGNTIYF.

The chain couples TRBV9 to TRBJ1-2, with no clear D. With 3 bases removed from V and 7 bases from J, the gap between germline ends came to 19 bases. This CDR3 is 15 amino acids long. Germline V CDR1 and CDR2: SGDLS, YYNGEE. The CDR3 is CASSAGDLGHGGYTF. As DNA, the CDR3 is TGTGCCAGCAGCGCCGGGGATCTGGGTCATGGTGGCTACACCTTC.

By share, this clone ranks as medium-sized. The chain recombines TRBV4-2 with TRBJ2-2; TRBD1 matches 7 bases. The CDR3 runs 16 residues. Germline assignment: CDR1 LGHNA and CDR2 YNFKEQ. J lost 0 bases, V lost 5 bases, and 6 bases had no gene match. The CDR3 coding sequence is TGTGCCAGCAGCTTGCTGACAGGGTCGAACACCGGGGAGCTGTTTTTT. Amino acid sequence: CASSLLTGSNTGELFF.

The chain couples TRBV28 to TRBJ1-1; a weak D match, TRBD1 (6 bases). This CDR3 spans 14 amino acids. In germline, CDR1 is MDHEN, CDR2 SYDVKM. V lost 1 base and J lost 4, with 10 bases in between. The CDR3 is CASSLYQGITEAFF. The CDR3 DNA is TGTGCCAGCAGTTTATATCAGGGGATCACTGAAGCTTTCTTT.

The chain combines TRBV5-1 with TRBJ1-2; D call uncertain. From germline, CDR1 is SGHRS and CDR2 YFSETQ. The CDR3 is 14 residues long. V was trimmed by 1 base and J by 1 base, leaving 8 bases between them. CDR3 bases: TGCGCCAGCAGCTTGTACGCCAGTAACTATGGCTACACCTTC. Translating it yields CASSLYASNYGYTF. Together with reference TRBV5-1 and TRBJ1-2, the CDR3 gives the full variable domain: KAGVTQTPRYLIKTRGQQVTLSCSPISGHRSVSWYQQTPGQGLQFLFEYFSETQRNKGNFPGRFSGRQFSNSRSEMNVSTLELGDSALYLCASSLYASNYGYTFGSGTRLTVV.

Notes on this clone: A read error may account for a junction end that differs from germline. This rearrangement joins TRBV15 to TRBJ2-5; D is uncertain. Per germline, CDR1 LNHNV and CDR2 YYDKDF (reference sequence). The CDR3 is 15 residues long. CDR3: CATGRDVPGMETQYF. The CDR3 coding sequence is TGTGCCACCGGCAGAGATGTCCCTGGTATGGAGACCCAGTACTTC.

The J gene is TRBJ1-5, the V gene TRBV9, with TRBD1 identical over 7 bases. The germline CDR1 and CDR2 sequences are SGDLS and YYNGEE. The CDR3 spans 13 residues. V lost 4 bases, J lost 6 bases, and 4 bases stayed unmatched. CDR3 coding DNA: TGTGCCAGCAGCCCGACAGGGACTCAGCCCCAGCATTTT. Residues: CASSPTGTQPQHF.

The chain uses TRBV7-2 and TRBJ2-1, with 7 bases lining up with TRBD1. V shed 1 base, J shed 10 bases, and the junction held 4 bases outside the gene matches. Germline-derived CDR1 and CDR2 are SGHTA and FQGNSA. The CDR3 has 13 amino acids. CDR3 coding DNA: TGTGCCAGCAGCTTAGTAACGGACAGGGAGCAGTTCTTC. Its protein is CASSLVTDREQFF.

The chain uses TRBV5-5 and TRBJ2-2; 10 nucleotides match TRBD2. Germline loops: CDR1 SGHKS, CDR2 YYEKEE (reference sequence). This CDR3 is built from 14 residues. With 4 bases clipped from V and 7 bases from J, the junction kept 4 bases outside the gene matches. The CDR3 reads CASSPSGGDGELFF. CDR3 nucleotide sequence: TGTGCCAGCAGCCCTAGCGGGGGAGACGGGGAGCTGTTTTTT.

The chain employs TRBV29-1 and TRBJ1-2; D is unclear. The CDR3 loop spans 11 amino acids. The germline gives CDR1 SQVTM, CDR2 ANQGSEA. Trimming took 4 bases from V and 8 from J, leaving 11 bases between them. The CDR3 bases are TGCAGCGTTGGCGTGGAAAGAGGCTACACCTTC. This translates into CSVGVERGYTF. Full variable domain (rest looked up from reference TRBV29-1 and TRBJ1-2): SAVISQKPSRDICQRGTSLTIQCQVDSQVTMMFWYRQQPGQSLTLIATANQGSEATYESGFVIDKFPISRPNLTFSTLTVSNMSPEDSSIYLCSVGVERGYTFGSGTRLTVV.

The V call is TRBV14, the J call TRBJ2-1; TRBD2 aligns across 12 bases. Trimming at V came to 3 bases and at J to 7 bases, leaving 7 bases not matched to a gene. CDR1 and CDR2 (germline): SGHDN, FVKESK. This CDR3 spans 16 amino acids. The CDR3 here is CASSHSSGGALNEQFF. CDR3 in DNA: TGTGCCAGCAGCCACTCTAGCGGGGGGGCCTTAAATGAGCAGTTCTTC.

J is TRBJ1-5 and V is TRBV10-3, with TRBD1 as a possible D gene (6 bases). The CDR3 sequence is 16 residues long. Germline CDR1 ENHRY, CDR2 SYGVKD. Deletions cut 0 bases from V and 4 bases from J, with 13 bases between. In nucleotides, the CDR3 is TGTGCCATCAGTGAGTCGGGGGCGAGGGTTAATCAGCCCCAGCATTTT. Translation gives CAISESGARVNQPQHF.

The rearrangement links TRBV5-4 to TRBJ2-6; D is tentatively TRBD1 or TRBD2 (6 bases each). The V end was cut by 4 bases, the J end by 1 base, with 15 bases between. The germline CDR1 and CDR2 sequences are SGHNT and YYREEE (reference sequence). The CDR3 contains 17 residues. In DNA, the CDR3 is TGTGCCAGCAGCCCGCCCCGGGGGCGGTCTGGGGCCAACGTCCTGACTTTC. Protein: CASSPPRGRSGANVLTF.

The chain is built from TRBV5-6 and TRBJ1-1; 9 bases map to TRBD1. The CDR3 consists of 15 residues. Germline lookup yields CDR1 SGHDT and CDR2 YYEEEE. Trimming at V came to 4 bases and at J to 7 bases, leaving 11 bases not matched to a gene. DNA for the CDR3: TGTGCCAGCAGCCAAATGATAACAGGGGGCTATGAAGCTTTCTTT. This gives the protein CASSQMITGGYEAFF.

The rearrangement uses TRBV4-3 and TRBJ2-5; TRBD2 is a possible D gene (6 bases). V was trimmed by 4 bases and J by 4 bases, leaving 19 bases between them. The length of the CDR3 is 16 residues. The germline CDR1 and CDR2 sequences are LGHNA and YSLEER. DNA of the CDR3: TGCGCCAGCAGCCCTGGGGCGGGGCCCCGAGGAGAGACCCAGTACTTC. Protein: CASSPGAGPRGETQYF.